This TCR beta chain derives from a study of blood T cell repertoires in COVID-19. Study-level background: COVID-19 samples collected from the United States, Italy and Spain covered acute and convalescent phases. Sample material is recorded as cDNA or gDNA derived from T cells, B-cell-depleted T cells, or PBMCs.

Authors' data handling: Reference gene primer amplification gave nucleated cell count estimates. Sequencing used immunoSEQ multiplex PCR; TCRdb keeps in-frame clones, though not all of them. D and trimming come from the DNA, and the V and J calls and clone size come from that table. The table includes tens of thousands of clones, roughly nine tenths detected once. The length of the CDR3 is 13 residues. J gave up 8 bases and V 6 bases, and 5 bases lay outside the gene matches. Sequencing input: peripheral blood. The rearrangement uses TRBV12-3 or TRBV12-4 and TRBJ1-2, with TRBD1 matching over 11 bases. The sequence came from a human donor in a cohort sampled during active COVID-19. CDR3 nucleotides: TGTGCCAGCAGAAACGGACAGGGGGCGGGCTACACCTTC. Encoded protein: CASRNGQGAGYTF.